One and the same sample provided the 25 T cell receptor beta chains below, sequenced in a study of blood T cell repertoires in COVID-19. Clones were sequenced by immunoSEQ multiplex PCR, and TCRdb holds only the in-frame ones, with some missing. The sample contains about 59,000 clones, over 75% of which appear only once. Sequencing was performed on peripheral blood. The receptors shown here come from an elderly man in a cohort sampled during active COVID-19.

This chain joins TRBV7-3 and TRBJ2-2; TRBD2 matches 8 bases. There are 15 residues in the CDR3. Germline CDR1 SGHTA, CDR2 FQGTGA. V was clipped by 3 bases and J by 5 bases; unmatched bases: 5. The CDR3 DNA is TGTGCCAGCAGCTTGGCGGGGGGCCAGACCGGGGAGCTGTTTTTT. It specifies CASSLAGGQTGELFF.

This chain connects TRBV2 to TRBJ1-1; D is unclear. Germline lookup yields CDR1 SNHLY and CDR2 FYNNEI. The V gene lost 6 bases and the J gene lost 0 bases, with 11 bases spanning the gap. This CDR3 is built from 14 residues. The CDR3, as DNA: TGTGCCAGCAGGCGCGTTGAAATGAACACTGAAGCTTTCTTT. As protein: CASRRVEMNTEAFF. Drawing the rest from reference TRBV2 and TRBJ1-1, the complete variable domain is EPEVTQTPSHQVTQMGQEVILRCVPISNHLYFYWYRQILGQKVEFLVSFYNNEISEKSEIFDDQFSVERPDGSNFTLKIRSTKLEDSAMYFCASRRVEMNTEAFFGQGTRLTVV.

V gene TRBV5-1 combines with J gene TRBJ2-3, with 9 bases matching TRBD1. Germline CDR1 SGHRS, CDR2 YFSETQ. This CDR3 has 15 residues. J gave up 6 bases and V 4 bases, and 9 bases lay outside the gene matches. CDR3 DNA sequence: TGCGCCAGCAGCCGAGGACAGGGGCCTCAGGATACGCAGTATTTT. As protein: CASSRGQGPQDTQYF.

In this sample, this clone turned up a few times. The chain joins TRBV6-2 or TRBV6-3 to TRBJ1-5; a possible D gene is TRBD1 (5 bases). V lost 5 bases, J lost 0 bases, and 14 bases lay in between. Germline CDR1 and CDR2: MNHEY and SVGEGT. CDR3 length: 16 amino acids. The CDR3: CASSLRQHFSNQPQHF. Here the CDR3 DNA reads TGTGCCAGCAGTCTCCGACAGCATTTTAGCAATCAGCCCCAGCATTTT.

This clone has a single count. The V and J genes are TRBV5-1 and TRBJ1-4, with D possibly being TRBD1 (6 bases). Between the trimmed V and J ends, which lost 5 bases and 7 bases, there was a span of 15 bases. CDR3 length: 14 amino acids. Germline lookup yields CDR1 SGHRS and CDR2 YFSETQ. In nucleotides, the CDR3 is TGCGCCAGCAGACAGACGGGGGGCGGTGAAAAACTGTTTTTT. The encoded protein is CASRQTGGGEKLFF.

The rearrangement joins TRBV10-1 to TRBJ2-3; TRBD2 agrees at 12 bases. With 4 bases clipped from V and 0 bases from J, the junction kept 5 bases outside the gene matches. The CDR3 contains 17 residues. Germline CDR1 and CDR2: WNHNN and SYGVQD (reference sequence). In DNA, the CDR3 is TGCGCCAGCAGTGTTCGACTAGCGGGGGCTAGCACAGATACGCAGTATTTT. It codes for CASSVRLAGASTDTQYF.

CDR3 in DNA: TGTGCCAGCAGCGCCGGACAGGGGGCCTACAATGAGCAGTTCTTC. Its translation is CASSAGQGAYNEQFF. The chain carries TRBV9 and TRBJ2-1; 10 positions agree with TRBD1. Germline-derived CDR1 and CDR2 are SGDLS and YYNGEE. The V segment lost 3 bases and the J segment 2 bases; nucleotides outside the gene matches: 2. The CDR3 is 15 residues long.

This rearrangement joins TRBV6-6 to TRBJ2-3; 11 bases fit TRBD2. CDR3 length equals 15 residues. V shed 4 bases and J 1 base; nucleotides not matched to a gene: 1. Germline-derived CDR1 and CDR2 are MNHNY and SVGAGI (reference sequence). CDR3 DNA sequence: TGTGCCAGCAGTTTACTAGCGGGGGGCACAGATACGCAGTATTTT. This sequence encodes CASSLLAGGTDTQYF.

The CDR3 DNA reads TGTGCCAGCAGTAGCCTAGGGGGAGAGACCCAGTACTTC. The encoded protein is CASSSLGGETQYF. The V call is TRBV7-7, the J call TRBJ2-5; possible D gene TRBD1, 6 bases. Between the trimmed V and J ends, which lost 6 bases and 4 bases, there was a span of 12 bases. The CDR3 sequence is 13 residues long. CDR1 and CDR2 from the germline V gene are SSHAT and FNYEAQ (reference sequence). Using reference TRBV7-7 and TRBJ2-5 for the parts outside the CDR3, the full variable domain is GAGVSQSPRYKVTKRGQDVTLRCDPISSHATLYWYQQALGQGPEFLTYFNYEAQPDKSGLPSDRFSAERPEGSISTLTIQRTEQRDSAMYRCASSSLGGETQYFGPGTRLLVL.

The table lists this clone with a count of one. The chain uses TRBV3-1 (or the pseudogene TRBV3-2) and TRBJ1-2; 10 bases are shared with TRBD1. Trimming removed 2 bases from V and 5 bases from J; junction bases left unmatched: 5. Germline values: CDR1 LGHDT, CDR2 YNNKEL (reference sequence). There are 15 residues in the CDR3. Here the CDR3 DNA reads TGTGCCAGCAGCCAAACCCGGACAGGGGGTTATGGCTACACCTTC. Its protein product is CASSQTRTGGYGYTF.

The gene calls are TRBV7-3 and TRBJ2-1; 9 bases are shared with TRBD2. With 2 bases clipped from V and 6 bases from J, the junction kept 8 bases outside the gene matches. Germline CDR1 SGHTA, CDR2 FQGTGA. The CDR3 is 16 residues long. Here the CDR3 reads CASSLSAASGINEQFF. The CDR3 nucleotides read TGTGCCAGCAGCTTATCCGCCGCTAGCGGGATCAATGAGCAGTTCTTC.

This clone was detected only once. The chain links TRBV7-6 to TRBJ1-5; 7 bases match TRBD1. This CDR3 comprises 16 residues. Unmatched junction bases numbered 5, after V lost 1 base and J lost 2 bases. In germline, CDR1 is SGHVS, CDR2 FNYEAQ. CDR3 in amino acids: CASSLGTGSRNQPQHF. CDR3 sequence (DNA): TGTGCCAGCAGCTTAGGGACAGGTTCGCGCAATCAGCCCCAGCATTTT.

The rearrangement joins TRBV21-1 to TRBJ2-3; TRBD2, the D gene given by the table, was not confirmed from the DNA. TRBV21-1 has pseudogene status. This CDR3 is 17 amino acids long. The CDR3 is CASSKDGGGPSTDTQYF. The CDR3 DNA sequence: TGTGCCAGCAGCAAAGACGGCGGGGGGCCTAGCACAGATACGCAGTATTTT.

This chain joins TRBV14 and TRBJ1-5; 9 bases line up with TRBD1. Germline V gene data show CDR1 as SGHDN and CDR2 as FVKESK. The CDR3 runs to 15 residues. V shed 4 bases and J 4 bases; nucleotides not matched to a gene: 5. CDR3 nucleotides: TGTGCCAGCAGCCGAAGACAGGGGGGGAATCAGCCCCAGCATTTT. Translated: CASSRRQGGNQPQHF. Complete variable domain (other parts from reference TRBV14 and TRBJ1-5): EAGVTQFPSHSVIEKGQTVTLRCDPISGHDNLYWYRRVMGKEIKFLLHFVKESKQDESGMPNNRFLAERTGGTYSTLKVQPAELEDSGVYFCASSRRQGGNQPQHFGDGTRLSIL.

This clone showed up just once. The chain is built from TRBV11-2 and TRBJ1-1, with D unresolved. The CDR3 has 14 amino acids. With 5 bases removed from V and 0 bases from J, the gap between germline ends came to 10 bases. Germline CDR1 and CDR2: SGHAT and FQNNGV. CDR3 loop: CASSIGIMNTEAFF. The CDR3 nucleotides read TGTGCCAGCAGCATAGGTATAATGAACACTGAAGCTTTCTTT. The entire variable domain, with the rest obtained from reference TRBV11-2 and TRBJ1-1, is as follows: EAGVAQSPRYKIIEKRQSVAFWCNPISGHATLYWYQQILGQGPKLLIQFQNNGVVDDSQLPKDRFSAERLKGVDSTLKIQPAKLEDSAVYLCASSIGIMNTEAFFGQGTRLTVV.

The chain recombines TRBV12-3 or TRBV12-4 with TRBJ1-2, with a possible D match to TRBD1 (6 bases). The CDR3 consists of 13 residues. The ends were cut back, 0 bases at V and 8 bases at J, with 10 bases in the middle. CDR3 coding DNA: TGTGCCAGCAGTTTAGCCTACAGGGCAGGCTACACCTTC. Translation gives CASSLAYRAGYTF.

This chain uses TRBV5-1 with TRBJ2-7; TRBD1 aligns across 8 bases. CDR1 is SGHRS, CDR2 YFSETQ, per germline. Unmatched junction bases numbered 9, after V lost 6 bases and J lost 4 bases. The CDR3 is made up of 14 amino acids. The CDR3 coding sequence is TGCGCCAGCACCTCGGGGACAGGCAATTACGAGCAGTACTTC. Its protein product is CASTSGTGNYEQYF.

The gene calls are TRBV10-3 and TRBJ2-7; 8 bases fit TRBD1. With V trimmed by 10 bases and J by 2 bases, 7 bases remained unmatched. The CDR3 totals 13 residues. CDR1 ENHRY and CDR2 SYGVKD come from the germline V gene. The CDR3 region is CATAPGQAYEQYF. The CDR3 DNA is TGTGCCACCGCTCCGGGACAGGCCTACGAGCAGTACTTC.

This clone was seen once. CDR3 in amino acids: CASSGTGAGANVLTF. CDR3 DNA: TGTGCCAGCAGTGGGACAGGGGCCGGGGCCAACGTCCTGACTTTC. The chain recombines TRBV28 with TRBJ2-6, with 10 bases matching TRBD1. The V segment lost 5 bases and the J segment 4 bases; nucleotides outside the gene matches: 2. The CDR3 sequence is 15 residues long. Germline V lookup: CDR1 MDHEN, CDR2 SYDVKM.

The J gene is TRBJ1-3, the V gene TRBV3-1 (or the pseudogene TRBV3-2), with a weak D call TRBD1 (5 bases). The V end was cut by 3 bases, the J end by 0 bases, with 9 bases between. The CDR3 has 15 amino acids. Germline-derived CDR1 and CDR2 are LGHDT and YNNKEL (reference sequence). The CDR3 bases are TGTGCCAGCAGCCAGACAGTTCTCTCTGGAAACACCATATATTTT. This gives the protein CASSQTVLSGNTIYF.

This chain connects TRBV11-2 to TRBJ2-7; 10 nucleotides line up with TRBD1. The CDR3 sequence is 16 residues long. The V segment lost 6 bases and the J segment 2 bases; nucleotides outside the gene matches: 10. Germline V gene sequence: CDR1 SGHAT, CDR2 FQNNGV. The CDR3 protein is CASRGTGAHGTYEQYF. CDR3 bases: TGTGCCAGCAGGGGGACAGGGGCCCACGGAACCTACGAGCAGTACTTC.

This chain links TRBV30 with TRBJ1-4; 9 bases match TRBD1. J gave up 8 bases and V 2 bases, and 6 bases lay outside the gene matches. The CDR3 covers 14 residues. Germline V gene data show CDR1 as GTSNPN and CDR2 as SVGIG (reference sequence). This chain's CDR3 is CAWSQIGTGEKLFF. DNA of the CDR3: TGTGCCTGGAGTCAGATTGGGACAGGGGAAAAACTGTTTTTT.

The table lists this clone with a count of one. The chain joins TRBV19 to TRBJ2-5; perhaps TRBD2 as D (6 bases). The CDR3 has 15 amino acids. Germline CDR1 reads LNHDA; CDR2 reads SQIVND (reference sequence). V dropped 7 bases and J dropped 1 base, with 16 bases sitting between them. The CDR3 sequence: CASMLHGGAQETQYF. The CDR3 region has the DNA TGTGCCAGTATGCTCCATGGCGGGGCCCAAGAGACCCAGTACTTC.

The V and J genes are TRBV6-5 and TRBJ2-7; 10 nucleotides align to TRBD1. V lost 6 bases and J lost 3; bases outside the gene matches: 2. In germline, CDR1 is MNHEY, CDR2 SVGAGI. CDR3 length equals 13 residues. The CDR3: CASRTGGDYEQYF. DNA for the CDR3: TGTGCCAGCAGGACAGGGGGCGACTACGAGCAGTACTTC.

The chain couples TRBV19 to TRBJ1-1, with no clear D. Germline V gene data show CDR1 as LNHDA and CDR2 as SQIVND (reference sequence). The CDR3 has 12 amino acids. Trimming stripped 4 bases from V and 6 bases from J, with 9 bases between. The CDR3 DNA follows: TGTGCCAGTAGTAGGGCCTTCGCTGAAGCTTTCTTT. Amino acid sequence: CASSRAFAEAFF.